These T cell receptor beta chains were read from a single sample in a study of siplizumab effects on memory and regulatory T cells. Produced via immunoSEQ multiplex PCR; TCRdb's table is partial and in-frame only. The sample consists of approximately 90,000 clones, about 93% of them appearing once. The sequenced sample consisted of non-Treg CD4+ T cells sorted from blood. All receptors derive from a human donor in good health. The CDR3 runs from the conserved cysteine through the conserved F or W. Each record gives: J gene, V gene, D gene, clone size, CDR3 protein, CDR3 DNA. D genes are given only for firm matches. Expanded clones get a size class; other rows say once, few or many, or leave the size out.

j_call: TRBJ1-1; v_call: TRBV15; d_call: NA; clone_size: NA; cdr3_aa: CATSRDLAGATEAFF; cdr3_nt: TGTGCCACCAGCAGAGATTTGGCAGGGGCCACTGAAGCTTTCTTT
j_call: TRBJ1-4; v_call: TRBV7-9; d_call: NA; clone_size: NA; cdr3_aa: CASSLGSLDNEKLFF; cdr3_nt: TGTGCCAGCAGCCTTGGGTCGCTCGATAATGAAAAACTGTTTTTT
j_call: TRBJ2-3; v_call: TRBV6-5; d_call: TRBD1; clone_size: NA; cdr3_aa: CASSNGQGRADTQYF; cdr3_nt: TGTGCCAGCAGCAATGGACAGGGGAGAGCAGATACGCAGTATTTT
j_call: TRBJ2-7; v_call: TRBV19; d_call: NA; clone_size: NA; cdr3_aa: CASSPRGQLYEQYF; cdr3_nt: TGTGCCAGTAGTCCCCGGGGGCAGTTGTACGAGCAGTACTTC
j_call: TRBJ2-5; v_call: TRBV6-1; d_call: TRBD1; clone_size: NA; cdr3_aa: CASSAPDREWTQYF; cdr3_nt: TGTGCCAGCAGCGCCCCGGACAGGGAGTGGACCCAGTACTTC
j_call: TRBJ1-1; v_call: TRBV9; d_call: NA; clone_size: NA; cdr3_aa: CASRGAGGTEAFF; cdr3_nt: TGTGCCAGCAGGGGGGCAGGAGGCACTGAAGCTTTCTTT
j_call: TRBJ1-1; v_call: TRBV6-5; d_call: NA; clone_size: NA; cdr3_aa: CASSSNRNLNTEAFF; cdr3_nt: TGTGCCAGCAGTTCCAATCGTAACCTGAACACTGAAGCTTTCTTT
j_call: TRBJ2-2; v_call: TRBV6-1; d_call: TRBD2; clone_size: NA; cdr3_aa: CASSQGTSGRIYGELFF; cdr3_nt: TGTGCCAGCAGTCAAGGGACTAGCGGGAGGATCTACGGGGAGCTGTTTTTT
j_call: TRBJ1-1; v_call: TRBV18; d_call: NA; clone_size: NA; cdr3_aa: CASSPPSGGRNTEAFF; cdr3_nt: TGTGCCAGCTCACCTCCGTCGGGGGGAAGGAACACTGAAGCTTTCTTT
j_call: TRBJ2-2; v_call: TRBV5-6; d_call: NA; clone_size: NA; cdr3_aa: CASSLATTLSGELFF; cdr3_nt: TGTGCCAGCAGCTTGGCGACTACTTTAAGCGGGGAGCTGTTTTTT
j_call: TRBJ2-1; v_call: TRBV5-1; d_call: NA; clone_size: NA; cdr3_aa: CASSPGSNNEQFF; cdr3_nt: TGCGCCAGCAGCCCCGGGTCCAACAATGAGCAGTTCTTC
j_call: TRBJ1-3; v_call: TRBV6-1; d_call: NA; clone_size: once; cdr3_aa: CASSEDWQFWPSSGNTIYF; cdr3_nt: TGTGCCAGCAGTGAAGATTGGCAGTTTTGGCCGAGCTCTGGAAACACCATATATTTT
j_call: TRBJ2-1; v_call: TRBV14; d_call: NA; clone_size: NA; cdr3_aa: CASSQEGLQTNEQFF; cdr3_nt: TGTGCCAGCAGCCAAGAAGGGTTACAGACCAATGAGCAGTTCTTC
j_call: TRBJ2-1; v_call: TRBV2; d_call: NA; clone_size: NA; cdr3_aa: CASSPDNEQFF; cdr3_nt: TGTGCCAGCAGCCCCGACAATGAGCAGTTCTTC
j_call: TRBJ2-5; v_call: TRBV30; d_call: TRBD2; clone_size: NA; cdr3_aa: CAWSAGPNKETQYF; cdr3_nt: TGTGCCTGGTCAGCGGGGCCCAATAAAGAGACCCAGTACTTC
j_call: TRBJ1-2; v_call: TRBV6-5; d_call: NA; clone_size: NA; cdr3_aa: CASSYSKPIYGYTF; cdr3_nt: TGTGCCAGCAGTTACTCGAAACCGATCTATGGCTACACCTTC
j_call: TRBJ1-5; v_call: TRBV6-1; d_call: TRBD1; clone_size: NA; cdr3_aa: CASSRDRYSNQPQHF; cdr3_nt: TGTGCCAGCAGCCGGGACAGATATAGCAATCAGCCCCAGCATTTT
j_call: TRBJ2-7; v_call: TRBV6-6; d_call: NA; clone_size: NA; cdr3_aa: CASSPKPTYEQYF; cdr3_nt: TGTGCCAGCAGTCCAAAGCCTACCTACGAGCAGTACTTC
j_call: TRBJ1-3; v_call: TRBV6-1; d_call: TRBD1; clone_size: once; cdr3_aa: CASQTGTGNTIYF; cdr3_nt: TGTGCCAGCCAGACAGGGACTGGAAACACCATATATTTT
j_call: TRBJ2-3; v_call: TRBV13; d_call: NA; clone_size: NA; cdr3_aa: CASSVIWGKAPGTQYF; cdr3_nt: TGTGCCAGCAGCGTTATCTGGGGGAAGGCGCCGGGTACGCAGTATTTT
j_call: TRBJ1-1; v_call: TRBV4-2; d_call: NA; clone_size: NA; cdr3_aa: CASSQDWNMHTEAFF; cdr3_nt: TGTGCCAGCAGCCAAGATTGGAACATGCACACTGAAGCTTTCTTT
j_call: TRBJ2-1; v_call: TRBV7-3; d_call: NA; clone_size: NA; cdr3_aa: CASSRLPGRSLGDEQFF; cdr3_nt: TGTGCCAGCAGCAGACTCCCGGGACGCTCTTTGGGGGATGAGCAGTTCTTC
j_call: TRBJ2-7; v_call: TRBV6-5; d_call: NA; clone_size: NA; cdr3_aa: CASSYSREQYF; cdr3_nt: TGTGCCAGCAGTTACTCAAGGGAGCAGTACTTC
j_call: TRBJ1-4; v_call: TRBV9; d_call: NA; clone_size: NA; cdr3_aa: CASSPRGTSWEKLFF; cdr3_nt: TGTGCCAGCAGCCCGCGCGGGACAAGTTGGGAAAAACTGTTTTTT
j_call: TRBJ1-2; v_call: TRBV2; d_call: NA; clone_size: NA; cdr3_aa: CASSESIGYGGYTF; cdr3_nt: TGTGCCAGCAGTGAGTCGATAGGGTACGGGGGCTACACCTTC
j_call: TRBJ2-1; v_call: TRBV5-5; d_call: NA; clone_size: NA; cdr3_aa: CASSLRGQGTNNEQFF; cdr3_nt: TGTGCCAGCAGCTTGAGGGGTCAGGGGACCAACAATGAGCAGTTCTTC
j_call: TRBJ1-5; v_call: TRBV6-4; d_call: NA; clone_size: NA; cdr3_aa: CASSDNEGEPQHF; cdr3_nt: TGTGCCAGCAGTGATAATGAGGGAGAGCCCCAGCATTTT
j_call: TRBJ2-7; v_call: TRBV29-1; d_call: NA; clone_size: NA; cdr3_aa: CSVEGRDYEQYF; cdr3_nt: TGCAGCGTTGAAGGCAGGGACTACGAGCAGTACTTC
j_call: TRBJ1-4; v_call: TRBV7-9; d_call: TRBD1; clone_size: NA; cdr3_aa: CASSLAGTAVGEKLFF; cdr3_nt: TGTGCCAGCAGCTTAGCCGGGACAGCGGTGGGTGAAAAACTGTTTTTT
j_call: TRBJ2-7; v_call: TRBV18; d_call: TRBD1; clone_size: NA; cdr3_aa: CASSPVQGASEQYF; cdr3_nt: TGTGCCAGCTCACCAGTTCAGGGGGCTAGCGAGCAGTACTTC
j_call: TRBJ2-7; v_call: TRBV2; d_call: TRBD2; clone_size: NA; cdr3_aa: CASRERETAYEQYF; cdr3_nt: TGTGCCAGCAGAGAGCGGGAGACGGCCTACGAGCAGTACTTC
j_call: TRBJ2-5; v_call: TRBV10-3; d_call: NA; clone_size: NA; cdr3_aa: CAISGRSQETQYF; cdr3_nt: TGTGCCATCAGTGGCCGGTCCCAAGAGACCCAGTACTTC
j_call: TRBJ1-6; v_call: TRBV9; d_call: TRBD1; clone_size: NA; cdr3_aa: CASGTGGYHNSPLHF; cdr3_nt: TGTGCCAGCGGAACAGGGGGCTACCATAATTCACCCCTCCACTTT
j_call: TRBJ1-5; v_call: TRBV5-5; d_call: NA; clone_size: NA; cdr3_aa: CASSLAPSNQPQHF; cdr3_nt: TGTGCCAGCAGCTTGGCGCCCAGCAATCAGCCCCAGCATTTT